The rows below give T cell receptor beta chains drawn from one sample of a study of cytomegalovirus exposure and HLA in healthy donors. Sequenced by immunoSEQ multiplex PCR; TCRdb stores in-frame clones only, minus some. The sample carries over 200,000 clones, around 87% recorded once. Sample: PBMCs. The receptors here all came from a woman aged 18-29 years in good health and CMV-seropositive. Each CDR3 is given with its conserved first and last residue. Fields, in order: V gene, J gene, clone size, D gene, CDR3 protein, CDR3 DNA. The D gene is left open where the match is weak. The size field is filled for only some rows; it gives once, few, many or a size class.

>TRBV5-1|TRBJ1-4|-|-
CASSPSATNEKLFF
TGCGCCAGTTCTCCGTCTGCAACTAATGAAAAACTGTTTTTT
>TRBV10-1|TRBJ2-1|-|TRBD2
CASSDTSVSYNEQFF
TGCGCCAGCAGTGACACTAGCGTATCCTACAATGAGCAGTTCTTC
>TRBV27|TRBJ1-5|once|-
CASRRTGEGQPQHF
TGTGCCAGCAGACGGACGGGGGAGGGCCAGCCCCAGCATTTT
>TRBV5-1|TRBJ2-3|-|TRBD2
CASSPGTSGDTDTQYF
TGCGCCAGCAGCCCGGGGACTAGCGGGGACACAGATACGCAGTATTTT
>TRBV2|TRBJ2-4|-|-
CASSDLDAGLAKNIQYF
TGTGCCAGCAGTGACTTAGATGCAGGGTTAGCCAAAAACATTCAGTACTTC
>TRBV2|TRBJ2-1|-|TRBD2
CASSGLVAGYNEQFF
TGTGCCAGCAGTGGGTTGGTAGCGGGGTACAATGAGCAGTTCTTC
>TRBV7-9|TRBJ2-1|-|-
CASSRTADEQFF
TGTGCCAGCAGCCGTACAGCGGATGAGCAGTTCTTC
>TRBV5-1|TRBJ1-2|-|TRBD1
CASSLSGTGAYGYTF
TGCGCCAGCAGCTTATCCGGGACAGGGGCCTATGGCTACACCTTC
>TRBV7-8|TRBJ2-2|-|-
CASSLVGGMYGELFF
TGTGCCAGCAGCTTAGTAGGCGGGATGTACGGGGAGCTGTTTTTT
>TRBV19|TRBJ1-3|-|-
CASSNRVGNTIYF
TGTGCCAGTAGTAACAGGGTTGGAAACACCATATATTTT
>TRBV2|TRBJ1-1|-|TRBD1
CASSEAPDRGAFF
TGTGCCAGCAGTGAAGCTCCGGACAGGGGCGCTTTCTTT
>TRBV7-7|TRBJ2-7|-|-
CASSPLGLSSYEQYF
TGTGCCAGCAGCCCCTTGGGGCTTAGCTCCTACGAGCAGTACTTC
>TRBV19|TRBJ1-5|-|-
CASRRQDPNQPQHF
TGTGCCAGCCGGAGACAGGACCCTAATCAGCCCCAGCATTTT
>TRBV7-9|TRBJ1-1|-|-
CASSLSTEAFF
TGTGCCAGCAGCCTCAGCACTGAAGCTTTCTTT
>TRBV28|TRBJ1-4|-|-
CASTRREKLFF
TGTGCCAGCACCCGGAGGGAAAAACTGTTTTTT
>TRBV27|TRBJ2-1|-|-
CASSLGASPRNEQFF
TGTGCCAGCAGTTTAGGAGCCTCACCTCGGAATGAGCAGTTCTTC
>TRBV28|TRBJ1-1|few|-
CASFPRGRTVGNTEAFF
TGTGCCAGCTTCCCCCGAGGCCGCACGGTCGGGAACACTGAAGCTTTCTTT
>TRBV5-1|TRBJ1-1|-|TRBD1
CASTGGTRNTEAFF
TGCGCCAGCACAGGGGGTACTCGGAACACTGAAGCTTTCTTT
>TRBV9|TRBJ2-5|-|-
CASSPEGEGLFETQYF
TGTGCCAGCAGCCCCGAGGGGGAGGGCTTGTTTGAGACCCAGTACTTC
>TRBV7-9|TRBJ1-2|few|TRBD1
CASSQGGGGYTF
TGTGCCAGCAGCCAAGGGGGCGGTGGCTACACCTTC
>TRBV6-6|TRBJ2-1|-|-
CASSPTSSRSYNEQFF
TGTGCCAGCAGTCCAACTAGCAGTCGCTCCTACAATGAGCAGTTCTTC
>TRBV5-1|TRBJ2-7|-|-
CASSFRETEQYF
TGCGCCAGCAGCTTCCGGGAGACGGAGCAGTACTTC
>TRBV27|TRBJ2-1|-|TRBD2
CASSLSGSGPFSYNEQFF
TGTGCCAGCAGTTTATCGGGTAGCGGGCCCTTCTCCTACAATGAGCAGTTCTTC
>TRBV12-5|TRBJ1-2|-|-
CASGSQVGYGYTF
TGTGCTAGTGGTTCTCAGGTCGGCTATGGCTACACCTTC
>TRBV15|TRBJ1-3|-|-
CATSRPGVGNTIYF
TGTGCCACCAGCAGGCCGGGGGTGGGAAACACCATATATTTT
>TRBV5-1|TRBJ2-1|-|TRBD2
CASSLEPRLARQHEQFF
TGCGCCAGCAGCTTGGAACCCCGACTAGCTCGTCAGCATGAGCAGTTCTTC
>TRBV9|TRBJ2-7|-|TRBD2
CASSVGTSHLAGEQYF
TGTGCCAGCAGCGTAGGGACTAGCCACCTCGCCGGCGAGCAGTACTTC
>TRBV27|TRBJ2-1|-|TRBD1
CASSVRQGYYNEQFF
TGTGCCAGCAGTGTGAGACAGGGCTACTACAATGAGCAGTTCTTC
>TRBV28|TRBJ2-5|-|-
CASSLEGRLKTQYF
TGTGCCAGCAGTTTGGAGGGGCGCCTAAAGACCCAGTACTTC
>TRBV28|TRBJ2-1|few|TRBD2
CASRPGGSYNEQFF
TGTGCCAGCCGGCCGGGGGGCTCCTACAATGAGCAGTTCTTC
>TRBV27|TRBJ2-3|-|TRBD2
CASSLRFTSGGYTQYF
TGTGCCAGCAGTTTAAGGTTTACTAGCGGAGGTTATACGCAGTATTTT
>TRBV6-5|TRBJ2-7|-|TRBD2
CASGTRTSGHLHRYF
TGTGCCAGCGGCACCCGGACTAGCGGCCACCTACATCGGTACTTC
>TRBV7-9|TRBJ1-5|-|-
CASSSTDTSNQPQHF
TGTGCCAGCAGCTCCACGGACACCAGCAATCAGCCCCAGCATTTT
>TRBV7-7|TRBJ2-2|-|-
CASSLGASAQELFF
TGTGCTAGCAGCTTAGGGGCTAGCGCCCAGGAGCTGTTTTTT
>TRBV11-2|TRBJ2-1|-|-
CASSPRSAYNEQFF
TGTGCCAGCAGCCCACGTAGCGCCTACAATGAGCAGTTCTTC
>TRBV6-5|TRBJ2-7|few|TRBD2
CASSPVAGAIYEQYF
TGTGCCAGCAGCCCCGTAGCGGGCGCAATCTACGAGCAGTACTTC
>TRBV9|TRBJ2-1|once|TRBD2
CASSAIAGGPNEQFF
TGTGCCAGCAGCGCTATAGCGGGAGGTCCCAATGAGCAGTTCTTC
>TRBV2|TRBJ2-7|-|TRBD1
CASSFPGQGANPYEQYF
TGTGCCAGCAGCTTTCCAGGACAGGGGGCGAACCCCTACGAGCAGTACTTC
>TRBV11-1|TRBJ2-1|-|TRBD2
CASSPSGNSYNEQFF
TGTGCCAGCAGCCCTAGCGGAAACTCCTACAATGAGCAGTTCTTC
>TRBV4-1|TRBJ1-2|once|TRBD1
CASSQEDRGREGYTF
TGCGCCAGCAGCCAAGAGGACAGGGGGCGAGAAGGCTACACCTTC
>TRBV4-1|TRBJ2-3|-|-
CASSQPEQQYF
TGCGCCAGCAGCCAACCAGAACAGCAGTATTTT
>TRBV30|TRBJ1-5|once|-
CAWIHPGGKQPQHF
TGTGCCTGGATCCACCCGGGGGGCAAGCAGCCCCAGCATTTT
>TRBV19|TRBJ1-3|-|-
CASSIDRTSRSGNTIYF
TGTGCCAGTAGTATAGATCGCACGAGCCGCTCTGGAAACACCATATATTTT
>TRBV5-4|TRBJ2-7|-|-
CASSLVDSPTHEQYF
TGTGCCAGCAGCTTGGTAGACTCCCCTACACACGAGCAGTACTTC
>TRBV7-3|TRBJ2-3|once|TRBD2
CASSLLAGASTDTQYF
TGTGCCAGCAGCTTACTAGCGGGGGCTAGCACAGATACGCAGTATTTT
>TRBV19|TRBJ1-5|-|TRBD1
CASSTAGGGNQPQHF
TGTGCCAGTAGTACGGCAGGGGGTGGCAATCAGCCCCAGCATTTT
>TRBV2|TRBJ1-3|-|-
CASSDPPEDTIYF
TGTGCCAGCAGTGACCCTCCTGAGGACACCATATATTTT